This T cell receptor beta chain was obtained from a study of blood T cell repertoires in COVID-19. Study overall: From the United States, Italy and Spain came samples of acute and convalescent COVID-19. The analysed material was cDNA or gDNA that came from T cells, B-cell-depleted T cells, or PBMCs.

CDR3 length equals 14 residues. V lost 6 bases, J lost 7 bases, and 15 bases lay in between. CDR1 and CDR2 from the germline V gene are MNHEY and SVGAGI. Per the study methods: Using reference gene primer amplification, nucleated cell counts were estimated. Sequenced by immunoSEQ multiplex PCR; TCRdb stores in-frame clones only, minus some. V, J and clone size are taken as reported in that table, and D and trimming were inferred from the DNA itself. The table shows 15,000 to 20,000 clones, with about four fifths occurring only once. This clone was observed a few times. Sequenced sample: peripheral blood. The J gene is TRBJ1-4, the V gene TRBV6-5, with D possibly TRBD1 on 5 matching bases. The TCR originated in a man in his forties or fifties with active or convalescent COVID-19. CDR3 residues: CASSGGTGGEKLFF. The CDR3 DNA reads TGTGCCAGCAGCGGGGGGACCGGGGGTGAAAAACTGTTTTTT.